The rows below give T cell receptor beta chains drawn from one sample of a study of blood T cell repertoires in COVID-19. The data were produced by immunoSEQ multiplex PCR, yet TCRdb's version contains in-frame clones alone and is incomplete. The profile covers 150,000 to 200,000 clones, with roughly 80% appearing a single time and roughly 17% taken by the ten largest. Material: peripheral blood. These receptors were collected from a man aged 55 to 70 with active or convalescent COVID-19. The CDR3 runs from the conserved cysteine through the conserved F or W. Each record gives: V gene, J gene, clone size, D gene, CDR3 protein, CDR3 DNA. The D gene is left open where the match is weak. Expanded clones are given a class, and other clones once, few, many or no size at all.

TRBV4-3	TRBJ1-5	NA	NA	CASSQDSGQPQHF	TGCGCCAGCAGCCAAGATTCGGGACAGCCCCAGCATTTT
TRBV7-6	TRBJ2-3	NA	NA	CASSDRTAGLDTQYF	TGTGCCAGCAGTGATCGGACGGCGGGCCTGGATACGCAGTATTTT
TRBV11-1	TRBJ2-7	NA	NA	CASSSAFAEQYF	TGTGCCAGCAGCTCTGCCTTTGCGGAGCAGTACTTC
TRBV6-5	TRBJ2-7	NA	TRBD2	CASSYGGGTYEQYF	TGTGCCAGCAGTTACGGCGGGGGGACCTACGAGCAGTACTTC
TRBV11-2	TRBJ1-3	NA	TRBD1	CASSPGQGAGGNTIYF	TGTGCCAGCAGCCCGGGACAGGGGGCGGGTGGAAACACCATATATTTT
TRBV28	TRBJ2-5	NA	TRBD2	CASSLRLAGARETQYF	TGTGCCAGCAGTTTACGGCTAGCGGGAGCGCGGGAGACCCAGTACTTC
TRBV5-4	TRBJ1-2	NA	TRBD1	CASSPGQGRGYTF	TGTGCCAGCAGCCCGGGACAGGGAAGGGGCTACACCTTC
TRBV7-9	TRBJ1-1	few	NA	CASSLEGTTEAFF	TGTGCCAGCAGCTTAGAAGGGACAACTGAAGCTTTCTTT
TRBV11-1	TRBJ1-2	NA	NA	CASSPGDYGYTF	TGTGCCAGCAGCCCAGGTGACTATGGCTACACCTTC
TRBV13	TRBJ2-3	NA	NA	CASSPTQGQAKADTQYF	TGTGCCAGCAGCCCAACACAGGGTCAGGCGAAGGCAGATACGCAGTATTTT
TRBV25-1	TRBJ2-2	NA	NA	CASRRPGRTGELFF	TGTGCCAGCCGACGACCAGGCAGGACCGGGGAGCTGTTTTTT